The subject of this entry is one T cell receptor (beta chain). Its antigen is not known. These data originate in a study of OX40 agonist ivuxolimab in advanced cancers. Overall study context: Checkpoint inhibitors had been given previously to approximately 40% of patients. Study-level findings and limits: More expanded clones were found, on average, in CD8+ than in CD4+ T cells.

Assay: immunoSEQ multiplex PCR; the TCRdb copy retains only in-frame clones and omits some. Here the sample spans about 65,000 clones, around 93% being singletons. V was clipped by 6 bases and J by 6 bases, with 14 bases between them. Germline loops: CDR1 MNHNS, CDR2 SASEGT. This CDR3 has 13 residues. This sequence was found in an adult with an advanced solid tumor such as melanoma, head and neck, liver or kidney cancer. The chain carries TRBV6-1 and TRBJ1-1, with D uncertain. The sample consisted of CD4+ or CD8+ T cells sorted from blood, taken in a trial of the OX40 agonist ivuxolimab. The CDR3 reads CASRGGYFSEAFF. CDR3 bases: TGTGCCAGCAGGGGTGGCTACTTTTCTGAAGCTTTCTTT.